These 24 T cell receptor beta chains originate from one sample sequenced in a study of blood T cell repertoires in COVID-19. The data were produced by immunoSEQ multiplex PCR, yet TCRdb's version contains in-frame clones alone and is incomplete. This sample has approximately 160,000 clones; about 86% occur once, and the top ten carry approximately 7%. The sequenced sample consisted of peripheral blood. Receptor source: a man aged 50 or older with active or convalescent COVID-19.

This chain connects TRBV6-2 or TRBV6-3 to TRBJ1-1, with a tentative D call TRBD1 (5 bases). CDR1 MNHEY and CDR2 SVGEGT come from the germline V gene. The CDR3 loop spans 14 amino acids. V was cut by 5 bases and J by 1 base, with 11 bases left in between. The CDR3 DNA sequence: TGTGCCAGCAGTGCCAGGGTTGGGAACACTGAAGCTTTCTTT. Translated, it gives CASSARVGNTEAFF.

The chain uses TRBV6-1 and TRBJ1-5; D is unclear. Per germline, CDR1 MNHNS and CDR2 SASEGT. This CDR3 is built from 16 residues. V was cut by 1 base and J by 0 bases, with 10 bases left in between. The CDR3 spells CASSEGSIYSNQPQHF. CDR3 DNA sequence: TGTGCCAGCAGTGAAGGGAGCATTTATAGCAATCAGCCCCAGCATTTT.

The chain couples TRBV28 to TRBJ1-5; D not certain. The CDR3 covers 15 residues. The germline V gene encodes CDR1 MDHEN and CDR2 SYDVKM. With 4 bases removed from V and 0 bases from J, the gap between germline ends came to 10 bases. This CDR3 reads CASSSVGYSNQPQHF. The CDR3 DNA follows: TGTGCCAGCAGTTCGGTGGGCTATAGCAATCAGCCCCAGCATTTT.

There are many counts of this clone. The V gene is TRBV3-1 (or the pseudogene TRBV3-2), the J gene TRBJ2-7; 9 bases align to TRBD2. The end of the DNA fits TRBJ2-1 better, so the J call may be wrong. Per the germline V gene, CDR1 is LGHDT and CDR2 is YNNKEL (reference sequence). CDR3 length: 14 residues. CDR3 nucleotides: TGTGCCAGCAGCCGAAGACTAGCGGTCTTCGGGCAGTTCTTC. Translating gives CASSRRLAVFGQFF.

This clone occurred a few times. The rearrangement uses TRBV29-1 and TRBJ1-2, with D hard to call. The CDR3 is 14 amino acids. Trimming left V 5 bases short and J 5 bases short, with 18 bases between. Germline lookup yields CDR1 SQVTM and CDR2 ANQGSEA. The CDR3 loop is CSVRTPGLVYGYTF. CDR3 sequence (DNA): TGCAGCGTTCGAACCCCGGGTTTAGTATATGGCTACACCTTC.

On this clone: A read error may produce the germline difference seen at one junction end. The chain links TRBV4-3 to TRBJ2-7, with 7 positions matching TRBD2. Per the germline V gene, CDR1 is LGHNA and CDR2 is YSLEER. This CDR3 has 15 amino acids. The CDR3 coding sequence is TGCGTCAGCAGCCAAGCGAGGACTAGACCCCACGAGCAGTACTTC. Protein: CVSSQARTRPHEQYF.

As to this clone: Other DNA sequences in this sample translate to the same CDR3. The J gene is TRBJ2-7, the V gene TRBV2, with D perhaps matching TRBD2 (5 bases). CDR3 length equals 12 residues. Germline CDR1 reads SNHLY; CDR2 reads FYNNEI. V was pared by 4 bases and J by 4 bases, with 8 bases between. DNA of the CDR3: TGTGCCAGCAGTGCTGGCGGGTACGAGCAGTACTTC. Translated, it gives CASSAGGYEQYF.

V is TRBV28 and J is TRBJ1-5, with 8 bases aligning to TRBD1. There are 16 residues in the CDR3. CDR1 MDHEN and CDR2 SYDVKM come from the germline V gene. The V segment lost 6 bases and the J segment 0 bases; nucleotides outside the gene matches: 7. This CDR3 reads CASSRQGAGSNQPQHF. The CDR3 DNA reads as TGTGCCAGCAGCCGTCAGGGGGCCGGTAGCAATCAGCCCCAGCATTTT.

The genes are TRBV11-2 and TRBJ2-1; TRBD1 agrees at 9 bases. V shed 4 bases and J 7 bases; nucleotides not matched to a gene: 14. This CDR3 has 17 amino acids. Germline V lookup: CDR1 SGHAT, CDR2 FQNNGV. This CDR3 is CASSSREGGQGSNEQFF. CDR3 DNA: TGTGCCAGCAGCTCAAGGGAGGGGGGACAGGGAAGTAATGAGCAGTTCTTC. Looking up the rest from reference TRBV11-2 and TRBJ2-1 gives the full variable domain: EAGVAQSPRYKIIEKRQSVAFWCNPISGHATLYWYQQILGQGPKLLIQFQNNGVVDDSQLPKDRFSAERLKGVDSTLKIQPAKLEDSAVYLCASSSREGGQGSNEQFFGPGTRLTVL.

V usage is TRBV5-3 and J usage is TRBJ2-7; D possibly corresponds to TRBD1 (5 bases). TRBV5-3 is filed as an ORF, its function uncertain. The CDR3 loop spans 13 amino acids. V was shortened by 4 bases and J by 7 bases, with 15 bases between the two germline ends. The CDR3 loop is CARSPRALGEQYF. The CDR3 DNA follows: TGTGCCAGAAGCCCCAGGGCCCTGGGGGAGCAGTACTTC.

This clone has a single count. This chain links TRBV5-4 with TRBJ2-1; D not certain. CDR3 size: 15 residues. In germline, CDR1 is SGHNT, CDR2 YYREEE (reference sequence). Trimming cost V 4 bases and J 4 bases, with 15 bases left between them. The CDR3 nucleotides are TGTGCCAGCAGCCTCGGTCTACAGTCTTACAATGAGCAGTTCTTC. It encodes CASSLGLQSYNEQFF.

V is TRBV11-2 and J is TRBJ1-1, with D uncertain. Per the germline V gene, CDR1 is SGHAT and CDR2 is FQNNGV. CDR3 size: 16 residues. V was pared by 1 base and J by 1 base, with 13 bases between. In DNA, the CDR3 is TGTGCCAGCAGCTTAGGTCTGAGGGTGGGGAACACTGAAGCTTTCTTT. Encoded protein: CASSLGLRVGNTEAFF.

CDR3 DNA: TGCAGCGTGACCCTGGGACATCCGGACGCGGGAGCTTTCTTT. As protein: CSVTLGHPDAGAFF. The chain joins TRBV29-1 to TRBJ1-1; tentatively, D is TRBD1 (6 bases). V gave up 6 bases and J gave up 10 bases, with 24 bases separating them. This CDR3 spans 14 amino acids. The germline V gene encodes CDR1 SQVTM and CDR2 ANQGSEA.

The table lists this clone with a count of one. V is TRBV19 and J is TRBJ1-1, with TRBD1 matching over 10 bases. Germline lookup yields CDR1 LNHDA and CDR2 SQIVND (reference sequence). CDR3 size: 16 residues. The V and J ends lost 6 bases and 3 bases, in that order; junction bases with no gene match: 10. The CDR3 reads CASRGQGITRDTEAFF. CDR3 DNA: TGTGCCAGTAGGGGACAGGGGATCACCAGGGACACTGAAGCTTTCTTT. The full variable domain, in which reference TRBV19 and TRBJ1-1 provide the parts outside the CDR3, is DGGITQSPKYLFRKEGQNVTLSCEQNLNHDAMYWYRQDPGQGLRLIYYSQIVNDFQKGDIAEGYSVSREKKESFPLTVTSAQKNPTAFYLCASRGQGITRDTEAFFGQGTRLTVV.

This CDR3 is CASSNRDRGRAYNEQFF. CDR3 DNA sequence: TGTGCCAGTAGTAACCGGGACAGGGGGCGCGCCTACAATGAGCAGTTCTTC. The rearrangement uses TRBV19 and TRBJ2-1, with 12 nucleotides matching TRBD1. The length of the CDR3 is 17 residues. Losses at the gene ends were 4 bases for V and 2 bases for J; bases not matched to a gene: 6. The germline V gene has CDR1 LNHDA and CDR2 SQIVND (reference sequence).

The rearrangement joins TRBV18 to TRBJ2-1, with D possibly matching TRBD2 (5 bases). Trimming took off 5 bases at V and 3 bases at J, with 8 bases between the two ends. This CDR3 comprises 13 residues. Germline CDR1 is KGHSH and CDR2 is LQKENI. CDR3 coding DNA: TGTGCCAGCTCATGGACTGTCTACAATGAGCAGTTCTTC. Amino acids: CASSWTVYNEQFF.

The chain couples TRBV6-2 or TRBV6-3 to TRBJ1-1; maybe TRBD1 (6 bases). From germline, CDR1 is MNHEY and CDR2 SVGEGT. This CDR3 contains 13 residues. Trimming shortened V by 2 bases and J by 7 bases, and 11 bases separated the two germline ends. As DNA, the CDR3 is TGTGCCAGCAGTTACACTGGGGGCAATGAAGCTTTCTTT. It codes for CASSYTGGNEAFF.

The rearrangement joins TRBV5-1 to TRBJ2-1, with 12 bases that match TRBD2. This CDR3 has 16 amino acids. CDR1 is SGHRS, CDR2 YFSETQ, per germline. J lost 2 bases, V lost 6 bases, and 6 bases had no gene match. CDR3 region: CASKRLAGETYNEQFF. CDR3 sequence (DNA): TGCGCCAGCAAACGACTAGCGGGAGAGACCTACAATGAGCAGTTCTTC.

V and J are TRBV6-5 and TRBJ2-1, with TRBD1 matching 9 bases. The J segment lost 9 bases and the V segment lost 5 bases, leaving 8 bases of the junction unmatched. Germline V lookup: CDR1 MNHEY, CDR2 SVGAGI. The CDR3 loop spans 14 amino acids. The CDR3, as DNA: TGTGCCAGCAGTCGGGACAGGGTTTTAGGTGAGCAGTTCTTC. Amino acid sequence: CASSRDRVLGEQFF.

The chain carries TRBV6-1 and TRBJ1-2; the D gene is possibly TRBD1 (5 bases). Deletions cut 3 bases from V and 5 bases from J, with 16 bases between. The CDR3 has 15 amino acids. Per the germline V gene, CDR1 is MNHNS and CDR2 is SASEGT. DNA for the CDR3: TGTGCCAGCAGTGAGGGGCCGACCGCCGCGTATGGCTACACCTTC. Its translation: CASSEGPTAAYGYTF.

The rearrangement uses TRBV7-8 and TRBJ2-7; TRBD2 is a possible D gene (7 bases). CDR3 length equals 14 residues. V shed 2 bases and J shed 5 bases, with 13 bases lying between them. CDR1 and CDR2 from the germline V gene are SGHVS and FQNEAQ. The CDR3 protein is CASSLQGRGNEQYF. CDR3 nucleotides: TGTGCCAGCAGCTTACAGGGGAGGGGAAACGAGCAGTACTTC.

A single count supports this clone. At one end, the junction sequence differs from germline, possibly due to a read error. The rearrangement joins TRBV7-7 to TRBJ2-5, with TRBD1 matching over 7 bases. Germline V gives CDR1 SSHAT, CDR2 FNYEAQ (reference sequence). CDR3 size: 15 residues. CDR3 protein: CASSLNRDRAETQYF. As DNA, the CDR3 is TGTGCTAGCAGCTTAAACCGCGACAGGGCAGAGACCCAGTACTTC.

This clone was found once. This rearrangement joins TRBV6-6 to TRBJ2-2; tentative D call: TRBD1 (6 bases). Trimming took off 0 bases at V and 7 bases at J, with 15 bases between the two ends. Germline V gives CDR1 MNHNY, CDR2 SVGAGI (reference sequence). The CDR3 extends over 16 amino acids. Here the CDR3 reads CASSYSTGSVHGELFF. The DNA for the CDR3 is TGTGCCAGCAGTTACTCGACAGGTTCGGTTCACGGGGAGCTGTTTTTT.

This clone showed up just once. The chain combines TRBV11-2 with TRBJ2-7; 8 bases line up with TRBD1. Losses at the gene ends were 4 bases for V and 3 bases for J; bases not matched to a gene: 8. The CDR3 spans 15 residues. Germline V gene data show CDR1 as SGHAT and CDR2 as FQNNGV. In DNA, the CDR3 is TGTGCCAGCAGCTCCATGGACAGGGATTACTACGAGCAGTACTTC. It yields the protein CASSSMDRDYYEQYF.